This T cell receptor (beta chain) was profiled in a study of T-cell memory formation after mild COVID-19. Broader study findings: The main location of contracting CD4+ clones was CM and EM, and that of contracting CD8+ clones was EMRA. Pre-infection memory held some responding clones, suggesting pre-existing cross-reactive T cells responded.

The germline V and J ends were trimmed by 4 bases and 0 bases, with 9 bases remaining between them. Germline V CDR1 and CDR2: SNHLY, FYNNEI. The CDR3 is 14 residues long. cDNA libraries for TCR alpha and TCR beta, carrying sample barcodes and UMIs, came from 5'RACE with constant-segment primers. TCRdb used MiXCR to reprocess the 5' RACE reads, holding one entry per CDR3 protein. The sample yields 500,000 to 550,000 distinct CDR3 sequences, roughly 20% seen once. This clonotype has just a few counts. Its cognate antigen is unknown. The gene calls are TRBV2 and TRBJ1-1; D call uncertain. This receptor was taken from an adult woman who had mild COVID-19 (a few samples of this study predate the infection). Cell type and time point are not known. Sequencing was performed on PBMCs or a T cell subset sorted from them (not recorded which). The CDR3 DNA reads TGTGCCAGCAGTGTAGTGGCAATGAACACTGAAGCTTTCTTT. This encodes CASSVVAMNTEAFF.